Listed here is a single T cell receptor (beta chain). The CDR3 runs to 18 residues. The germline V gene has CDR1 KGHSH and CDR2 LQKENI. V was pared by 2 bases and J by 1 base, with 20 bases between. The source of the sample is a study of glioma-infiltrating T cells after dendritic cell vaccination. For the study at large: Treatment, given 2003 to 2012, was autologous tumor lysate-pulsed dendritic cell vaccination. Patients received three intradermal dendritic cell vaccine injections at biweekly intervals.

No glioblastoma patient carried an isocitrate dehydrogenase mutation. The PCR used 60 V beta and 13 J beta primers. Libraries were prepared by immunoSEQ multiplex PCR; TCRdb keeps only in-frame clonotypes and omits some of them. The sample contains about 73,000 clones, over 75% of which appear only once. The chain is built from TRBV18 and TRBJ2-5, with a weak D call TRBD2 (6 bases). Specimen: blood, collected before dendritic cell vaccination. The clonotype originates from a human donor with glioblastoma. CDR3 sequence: CASSPFFSGARGQETQYF. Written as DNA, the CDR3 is TGTGCCAGCTCACCATTCTTCTCTGGGGCGCGGGGCCAAGAGACCCAGTACTTC.